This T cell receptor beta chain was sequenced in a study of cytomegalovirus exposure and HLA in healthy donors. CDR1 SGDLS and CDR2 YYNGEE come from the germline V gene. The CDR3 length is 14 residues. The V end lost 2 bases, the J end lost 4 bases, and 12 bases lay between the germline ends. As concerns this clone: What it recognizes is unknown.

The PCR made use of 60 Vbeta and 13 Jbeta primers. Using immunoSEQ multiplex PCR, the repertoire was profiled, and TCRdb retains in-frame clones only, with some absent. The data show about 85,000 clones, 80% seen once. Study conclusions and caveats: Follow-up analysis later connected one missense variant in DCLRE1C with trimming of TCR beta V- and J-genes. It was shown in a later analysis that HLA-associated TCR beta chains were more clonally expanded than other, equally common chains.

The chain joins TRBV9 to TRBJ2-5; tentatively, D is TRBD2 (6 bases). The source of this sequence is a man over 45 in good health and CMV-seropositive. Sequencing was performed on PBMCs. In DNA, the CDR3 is TGTGCCAGCAGCGTCCAGCGGGCGGGAGAGACCCAGTACTTC. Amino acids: CASSVQRAGETQYF.